This T cell receptor beta chain was obtained from a study of blood T cell repertoires in COVID-19. The wider study: Acute and convalescent COVID-19 samples came from the United States, Italy and Spain. PBMCs, B-cell-depleted T cells, or T cells provided the cDNA or gDNA that made up the material.

The V segment lost 5 bases and the J segment 2 bases; nucleotides outside the gene matches: 3. From germline, CDR1 is SGHAT and CDR2 FQNNGV. The length of the CDR3 is 15 residues. In the authors' workflow: Nucleated cell number was recorded as an estimate derived from reference gene primer amplification. TCRdb's table, derived via immunoSEQ multiplex PCR, lists solely in-frame clones and lacks some. V and J calls and clone size follow that table, whereas D and trimming were derived from the DNA. The data contain 110,000 to 150,000 clones, around 87% of them singletons. The clonotype was recovered from a woman aged 55 to 70 with active COVID-19. This chain connects TRBV11-2 to TRBJ2-7, with 13 bases that match TRBD2. Sequencing was performed on peripheral blood. CDR3 sequence (DNA): TGTGCCAGCAGCCACGGACTAGCGGGAGCCTACGAGCAGTACTTC. Its protein is CASSHGLAGAYEQYF.